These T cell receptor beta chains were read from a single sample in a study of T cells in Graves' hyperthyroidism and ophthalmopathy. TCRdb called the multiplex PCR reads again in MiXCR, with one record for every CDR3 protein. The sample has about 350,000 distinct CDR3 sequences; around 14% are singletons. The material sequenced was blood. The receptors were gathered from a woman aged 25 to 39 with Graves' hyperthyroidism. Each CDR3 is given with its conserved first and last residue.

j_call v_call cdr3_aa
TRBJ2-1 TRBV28 CASSFSIGENEQFF
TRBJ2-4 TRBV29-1 CSVERTSGRRDIQYF
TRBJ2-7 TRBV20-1 CSARSSGSGYEQYF
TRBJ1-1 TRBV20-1 CSASSGRLAFF
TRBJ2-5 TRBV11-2 CASSLLRDGTQYF
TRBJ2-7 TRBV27 CASSITRYYEEQYF
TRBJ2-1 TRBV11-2 CASSFMSAGGPGRPFF
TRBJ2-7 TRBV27 CASTSKRSLREFNEQYF
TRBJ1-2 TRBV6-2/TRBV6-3 CASRIGEGYTF
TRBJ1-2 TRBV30 CASLYGYTF
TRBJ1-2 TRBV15 CATSRERTGADYGYTF